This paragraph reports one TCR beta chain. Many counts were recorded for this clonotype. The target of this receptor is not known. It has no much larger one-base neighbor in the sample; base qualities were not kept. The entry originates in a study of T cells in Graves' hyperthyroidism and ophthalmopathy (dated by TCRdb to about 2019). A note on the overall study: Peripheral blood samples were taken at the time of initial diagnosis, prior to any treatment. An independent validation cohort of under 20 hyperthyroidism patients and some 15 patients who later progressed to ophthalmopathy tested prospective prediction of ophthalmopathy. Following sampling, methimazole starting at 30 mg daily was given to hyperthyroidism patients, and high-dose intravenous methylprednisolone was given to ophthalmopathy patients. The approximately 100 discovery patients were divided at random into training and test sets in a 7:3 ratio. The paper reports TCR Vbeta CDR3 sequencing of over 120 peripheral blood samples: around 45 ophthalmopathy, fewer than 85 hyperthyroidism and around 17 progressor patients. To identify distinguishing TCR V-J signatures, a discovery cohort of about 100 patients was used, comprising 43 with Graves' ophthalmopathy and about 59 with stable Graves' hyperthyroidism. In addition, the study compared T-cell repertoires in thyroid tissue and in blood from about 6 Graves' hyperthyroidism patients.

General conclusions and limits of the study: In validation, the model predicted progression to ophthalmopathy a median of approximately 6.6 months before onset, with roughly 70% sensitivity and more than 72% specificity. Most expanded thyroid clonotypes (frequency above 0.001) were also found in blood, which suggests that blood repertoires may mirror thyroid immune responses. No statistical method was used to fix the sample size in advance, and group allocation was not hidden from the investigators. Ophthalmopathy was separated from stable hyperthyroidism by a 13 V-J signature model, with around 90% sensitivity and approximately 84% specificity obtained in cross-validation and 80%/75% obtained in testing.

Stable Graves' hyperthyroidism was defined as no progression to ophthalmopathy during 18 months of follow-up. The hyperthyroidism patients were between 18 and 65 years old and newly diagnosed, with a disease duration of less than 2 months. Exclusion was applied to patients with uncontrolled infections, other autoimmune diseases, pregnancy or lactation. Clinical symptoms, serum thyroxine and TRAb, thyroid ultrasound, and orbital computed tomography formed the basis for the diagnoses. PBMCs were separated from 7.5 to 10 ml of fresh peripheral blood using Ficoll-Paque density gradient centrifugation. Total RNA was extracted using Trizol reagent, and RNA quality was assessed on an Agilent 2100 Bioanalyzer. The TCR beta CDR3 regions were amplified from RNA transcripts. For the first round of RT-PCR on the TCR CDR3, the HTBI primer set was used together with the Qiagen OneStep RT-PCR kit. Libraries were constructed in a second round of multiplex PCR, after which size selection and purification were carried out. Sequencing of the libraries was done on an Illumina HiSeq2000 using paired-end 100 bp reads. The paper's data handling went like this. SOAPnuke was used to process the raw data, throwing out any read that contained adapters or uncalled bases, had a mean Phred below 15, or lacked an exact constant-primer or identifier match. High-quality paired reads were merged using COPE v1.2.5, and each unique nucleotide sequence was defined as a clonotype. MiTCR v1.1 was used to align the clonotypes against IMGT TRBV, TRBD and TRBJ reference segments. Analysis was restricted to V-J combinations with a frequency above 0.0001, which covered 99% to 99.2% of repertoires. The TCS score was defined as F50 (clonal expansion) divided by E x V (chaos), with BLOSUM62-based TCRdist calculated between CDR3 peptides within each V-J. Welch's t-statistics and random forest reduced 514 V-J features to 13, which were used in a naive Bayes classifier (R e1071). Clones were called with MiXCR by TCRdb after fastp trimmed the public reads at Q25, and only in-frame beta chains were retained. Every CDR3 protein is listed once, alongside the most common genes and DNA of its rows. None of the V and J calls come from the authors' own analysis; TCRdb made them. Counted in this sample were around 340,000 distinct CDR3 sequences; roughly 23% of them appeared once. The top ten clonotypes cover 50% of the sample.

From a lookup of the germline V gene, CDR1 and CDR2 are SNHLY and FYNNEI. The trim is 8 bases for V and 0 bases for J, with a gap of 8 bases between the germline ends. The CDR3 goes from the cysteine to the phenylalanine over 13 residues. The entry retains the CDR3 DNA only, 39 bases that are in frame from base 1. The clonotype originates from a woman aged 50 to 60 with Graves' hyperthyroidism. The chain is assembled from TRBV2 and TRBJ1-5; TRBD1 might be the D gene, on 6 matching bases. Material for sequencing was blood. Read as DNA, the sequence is TGTGCCAGCGGGGGGCCTAGCAATCAGCCCCAGCATTTT. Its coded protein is CASGGPSNQPQHF.